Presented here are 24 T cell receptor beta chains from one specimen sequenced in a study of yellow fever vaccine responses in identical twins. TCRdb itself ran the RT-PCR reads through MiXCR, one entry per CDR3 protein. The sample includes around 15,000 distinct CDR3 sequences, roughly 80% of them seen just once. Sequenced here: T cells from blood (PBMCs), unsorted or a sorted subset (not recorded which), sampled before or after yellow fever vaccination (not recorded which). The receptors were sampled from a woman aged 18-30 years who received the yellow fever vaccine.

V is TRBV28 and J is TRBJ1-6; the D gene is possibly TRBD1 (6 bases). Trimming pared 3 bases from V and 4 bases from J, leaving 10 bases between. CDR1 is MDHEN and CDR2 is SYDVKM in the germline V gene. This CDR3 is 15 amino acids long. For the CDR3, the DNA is TGTGCCAGCAGTTTGCCCGGACAGTATAATTCACCCCTCCACTTT. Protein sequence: CASSLPGQYNSPLHF.

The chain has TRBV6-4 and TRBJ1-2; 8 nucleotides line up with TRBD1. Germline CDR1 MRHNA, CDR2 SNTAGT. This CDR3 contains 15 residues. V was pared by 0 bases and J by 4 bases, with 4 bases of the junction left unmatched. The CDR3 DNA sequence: TGTGCCAGCAGTGACTCAGGGACAGGCTCCTATGGCTACACCTTC. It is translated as CASSDSGTGSYGYTF.

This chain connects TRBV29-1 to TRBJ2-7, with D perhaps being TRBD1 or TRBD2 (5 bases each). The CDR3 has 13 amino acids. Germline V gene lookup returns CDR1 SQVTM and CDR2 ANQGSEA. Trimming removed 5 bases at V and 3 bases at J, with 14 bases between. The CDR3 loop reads CSVTGTYRYEQYF. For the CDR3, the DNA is TGCAGCGTTACCGGGACGTACCGCTACGAGCAGTACTTC.

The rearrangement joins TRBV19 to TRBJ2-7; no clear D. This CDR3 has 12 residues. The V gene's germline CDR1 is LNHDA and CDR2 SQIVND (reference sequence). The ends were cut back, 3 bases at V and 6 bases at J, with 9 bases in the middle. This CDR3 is CASSIPASEQYF. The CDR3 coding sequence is TGTGCCAGTAGTATCCCCGCGAGCGAGCAGTACTTC.

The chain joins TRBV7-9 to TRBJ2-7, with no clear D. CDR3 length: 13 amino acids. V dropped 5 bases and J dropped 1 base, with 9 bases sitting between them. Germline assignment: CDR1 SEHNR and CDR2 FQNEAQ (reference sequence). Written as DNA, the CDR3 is TGTGCCAGCAGCCTGACTTTTTCCTACGAGCAGTACTTC. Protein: CASSLTFSYEQYF.

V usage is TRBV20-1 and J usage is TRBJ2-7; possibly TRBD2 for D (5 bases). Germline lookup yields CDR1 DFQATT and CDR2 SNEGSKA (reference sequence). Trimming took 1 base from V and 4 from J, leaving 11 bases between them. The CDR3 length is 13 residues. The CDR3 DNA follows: TGCAGTGCTAGAGGAGGGAGAGAATACGAGCAGTACTTC. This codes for CSARGGREYEQYF.

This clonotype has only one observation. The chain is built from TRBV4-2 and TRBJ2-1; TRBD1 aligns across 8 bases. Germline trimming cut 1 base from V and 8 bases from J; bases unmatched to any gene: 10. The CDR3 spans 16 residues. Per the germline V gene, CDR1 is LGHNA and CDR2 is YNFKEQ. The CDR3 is CASSQVWGQEKDEQFF. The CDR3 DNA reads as TGTGCCAGCAGCCAAGTGTGGGGACAGGAGAAGGATGAGCAGTTCTTC.

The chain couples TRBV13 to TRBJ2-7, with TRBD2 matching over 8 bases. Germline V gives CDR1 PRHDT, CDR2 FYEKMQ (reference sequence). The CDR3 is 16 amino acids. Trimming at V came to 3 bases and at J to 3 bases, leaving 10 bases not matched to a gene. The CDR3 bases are TGTGCCAGCAGCTTTACTAATTTAGCGGGGAACTACGAGCAGTACTTC. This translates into CASSFTNLAGNYEQYF.

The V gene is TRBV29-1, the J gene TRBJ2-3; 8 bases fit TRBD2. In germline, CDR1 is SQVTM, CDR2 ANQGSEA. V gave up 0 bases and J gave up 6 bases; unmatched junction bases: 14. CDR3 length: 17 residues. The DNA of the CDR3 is TGCAGCGTTGAAGACCCGCTAGCGGGTAGGGGATTGGATACGCAGTATTTT. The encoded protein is CSVEDPLAGRGLDTQYF.

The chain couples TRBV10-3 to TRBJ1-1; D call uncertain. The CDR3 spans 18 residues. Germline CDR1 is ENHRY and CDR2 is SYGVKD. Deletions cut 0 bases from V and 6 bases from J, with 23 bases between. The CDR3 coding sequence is TGTGCCATCAGTGAGTCTTTAGAGTTTTTGGGGATTAGGGCTGAAGCTTTCTTT. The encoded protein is CAISESLEFLGIRAEAFF.

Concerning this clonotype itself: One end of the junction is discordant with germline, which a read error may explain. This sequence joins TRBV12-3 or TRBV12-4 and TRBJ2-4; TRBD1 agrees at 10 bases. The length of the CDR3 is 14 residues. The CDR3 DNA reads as TGTACCAGCAGTTTGGGGGACAGGGGAAACATTCAGTACTTC. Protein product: CTSSLGDRGNIQYF.

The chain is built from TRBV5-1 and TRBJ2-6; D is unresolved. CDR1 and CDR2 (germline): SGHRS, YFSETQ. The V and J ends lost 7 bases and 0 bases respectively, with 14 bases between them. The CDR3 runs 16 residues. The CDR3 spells CASRRVLSSGANVLTF. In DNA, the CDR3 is TGCGCCAGCCGAAGGGTCCTGAGCTCTGGGGCCAACGTCCTGACTTTC.

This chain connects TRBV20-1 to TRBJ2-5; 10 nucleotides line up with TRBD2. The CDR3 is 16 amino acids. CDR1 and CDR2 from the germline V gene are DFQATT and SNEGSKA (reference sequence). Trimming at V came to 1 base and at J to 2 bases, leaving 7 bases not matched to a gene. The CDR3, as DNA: TGCAGTGCTAGAGTACTAGCGGGAATGGGGCAAGAGACCCAGTACTTC. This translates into CSARVLAGMGQETQYF.

CDR3 DNA sequence: TGTGCCAGCAGCCAAGCTTGGAGAACCTACGAGCAGTACTTC. This encodes CASSQAWRTYEQYF. The rearrangement joins TRBV3-1 to TRBJ2-7; D remains ambiguous. Trimming stripped 1 base from V and 2 bases from J, with 9 bases between. CDR3 length equals 14 residues. CDR1 is LGHDT, CDR2 YNNKEL, per germline (reference sequence).

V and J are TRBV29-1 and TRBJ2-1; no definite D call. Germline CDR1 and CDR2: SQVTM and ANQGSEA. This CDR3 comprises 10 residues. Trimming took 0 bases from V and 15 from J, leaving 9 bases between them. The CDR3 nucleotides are TGCAGCGTTGAAGAGGCTTCCCCGTTCTTC. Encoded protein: CSVEEASPFF.

This CDR3 is CASSIRQGENIQYF. CDR3 DNA: TGCGCCAGCAGCATAAGACAGGGGGAAAACATTCAGTACTTC. The rearrangement links TRBV5-1 to TRBJ2-4; TRBD1 agrees at 9 bases. This CDR3 region has 14 residues. V trimming: 4 bases; J trimming: 5 bases; junction bases outside the gene matches: 4. Germline values: CDR1 SGHRS, CDR2 YFSETQ.

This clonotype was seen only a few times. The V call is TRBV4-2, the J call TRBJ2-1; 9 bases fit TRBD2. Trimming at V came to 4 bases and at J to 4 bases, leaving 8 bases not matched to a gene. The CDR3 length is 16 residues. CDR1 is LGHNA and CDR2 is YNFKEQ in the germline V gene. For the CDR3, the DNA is TGTGCCAGCAGCCGTCAGGGCGGGAGGGTATACAATGAGCAGTTCTTC. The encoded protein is CASSRQGGRVYNEQFF.

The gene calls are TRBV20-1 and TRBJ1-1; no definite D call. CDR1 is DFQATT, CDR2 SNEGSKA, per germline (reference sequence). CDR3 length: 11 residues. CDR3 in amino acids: CNGKRDTEAFF. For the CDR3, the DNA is TGCAACGGAAAGAGAGACACTGAAGCTTTCTTT.

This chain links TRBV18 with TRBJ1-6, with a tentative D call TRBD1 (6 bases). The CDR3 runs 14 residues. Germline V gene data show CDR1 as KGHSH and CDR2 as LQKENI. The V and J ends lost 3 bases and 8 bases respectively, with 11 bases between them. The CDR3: CASSPQGMDSPLHF. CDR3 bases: TGTGCCAGCTCACCTCAGGGGATGGATTCACCCCTCCACTTT.

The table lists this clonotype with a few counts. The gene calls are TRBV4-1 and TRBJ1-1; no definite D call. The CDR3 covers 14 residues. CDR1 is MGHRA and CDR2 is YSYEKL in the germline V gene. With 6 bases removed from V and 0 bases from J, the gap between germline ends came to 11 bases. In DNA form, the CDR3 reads TGCGCCAGCAGAGGTCCACTAATGAACACTGAAGCTTTCTTT. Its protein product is CASRGPLMNTEAFF.

The CDR3 is CSVEGGQLAGETQYF. CDR3 in DNA: TGCAGCGTTGAAGGGGGCCAACTAGCGGGAGAGACCCAGTACTTC. The chain employs TRBV29-1 and TRBJ2-5; 9 nucleotides line up with TRBD2. Germline V gene data show CDR1 as SQVTM and CDR2 as ANQGSEA. This CDR3 spans 15 amino acids. V trimming: 1 base; J trimming: 4 bases; junction bases outside the gene matches: 7.

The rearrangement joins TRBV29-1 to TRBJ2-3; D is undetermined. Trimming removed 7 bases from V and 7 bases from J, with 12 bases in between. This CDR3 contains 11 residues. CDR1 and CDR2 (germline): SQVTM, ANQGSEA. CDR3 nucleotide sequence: TGCAGCGCCCCGCGGTTGAATACGCAGTATTTT. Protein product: CSAPRLNTQYF.

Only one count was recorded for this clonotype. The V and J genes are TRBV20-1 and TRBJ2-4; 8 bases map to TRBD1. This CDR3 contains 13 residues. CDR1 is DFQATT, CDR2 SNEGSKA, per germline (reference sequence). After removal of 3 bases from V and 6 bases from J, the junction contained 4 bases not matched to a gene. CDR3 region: CSARTGVVNIQYF. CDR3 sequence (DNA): TGCAGTGCTAGGACAGGGGTTGTAAACATTCAGTACTTC.

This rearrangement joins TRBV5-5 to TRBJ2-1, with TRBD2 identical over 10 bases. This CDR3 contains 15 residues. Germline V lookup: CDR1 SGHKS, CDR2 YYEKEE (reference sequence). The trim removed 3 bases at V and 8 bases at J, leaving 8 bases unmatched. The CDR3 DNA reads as TGTGCCAGCAGCTCCCTCGGACTAGCGGTCGATGAGCAGTTCTTC. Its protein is CASSSLGLAVDEQFF. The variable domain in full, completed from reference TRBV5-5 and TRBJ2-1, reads DAGVTQSPTHLIKTRGQQVTLRCSPISGHKSVSWYQQVLGQGPQFIFQYYEKEERGRGNFPDRFSARQFPNYSSELNVNALLLGDSALYLCASSSLGLAVDEQFFGPGTRLTVL.